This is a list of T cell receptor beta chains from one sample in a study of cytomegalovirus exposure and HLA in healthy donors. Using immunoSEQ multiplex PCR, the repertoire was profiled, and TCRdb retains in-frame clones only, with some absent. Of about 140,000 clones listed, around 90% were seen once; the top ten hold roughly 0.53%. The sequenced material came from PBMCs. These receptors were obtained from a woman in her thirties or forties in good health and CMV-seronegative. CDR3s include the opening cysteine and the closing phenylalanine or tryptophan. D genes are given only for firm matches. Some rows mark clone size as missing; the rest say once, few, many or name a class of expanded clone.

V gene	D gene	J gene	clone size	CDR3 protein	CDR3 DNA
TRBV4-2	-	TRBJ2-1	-	CASSLAGGYNEQFF	TGTGCCAGCAGCCTGGCGGGCGGCTACAATGAGCAGTTCTTC
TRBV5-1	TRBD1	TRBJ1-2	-	CASSAYRQGAGGYTF	TGCGCCAGCAGCGCGTACCGACAGGGGGCGGGTGGCTACACCTTC
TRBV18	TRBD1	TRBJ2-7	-	CASSPVGQGISYEQYF	TGTGCCAGCTCACCAGTTGGACAGGGCATATCCTACGAGCAGTACTTC
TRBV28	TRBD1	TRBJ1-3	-	CASISGQFSGNTIYF	TGTGCCAGCATATCGGGACAGTTCTCTGGAAACACCATATATTTT
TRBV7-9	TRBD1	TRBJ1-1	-	CASSRDRALPQAFF	TGTGCCAGCAGCCGTGACAGGGCCTTACCCCAAGCTTTCTTT
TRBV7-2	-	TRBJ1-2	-	CASSPRGGLYGYTF	TGTGCCAGCAGCCCCCGGGGGGGACTCTATGGCTACACCTTC
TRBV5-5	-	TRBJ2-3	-	CASSFGGASTDTQYF	TGTGCCAGCAGCTTCGGAGGGGCCTCCACAGATACGCAGTATTTT
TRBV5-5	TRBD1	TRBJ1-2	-	CASQTLARTGGPGGYTF	TGTGCCAGCCAAACCTTGGCCCGAACAGGGGGCCCCGGGGGCTACACCTTC
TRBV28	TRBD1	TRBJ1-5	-	CASATGKNQPQHF	TGTGCTAGCGCGACAGGGAAAAATCAGCCCCAGCATTTT
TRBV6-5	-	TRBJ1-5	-	CASSYSKGSQPQHF	TGTGCCAGCAGTTACTCTAAGGGGTCTCAGCCCCAGCATTTT
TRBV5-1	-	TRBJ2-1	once	CASSLSGVASDEQFF	TGCGCCAGCAGCTTGTCGGGAGTCGCCTCGGATGAGCAGTTCTTC
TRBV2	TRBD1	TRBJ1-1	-	CASRELGQGNTEAFF	TGTGCCAGCAGGGAGTTGGGACAGGGGAACACTGAAGCTTTCTTT
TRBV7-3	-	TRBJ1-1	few	CASSLQRGTEAFF	TGTGCCAGCAGCTTACAACGGGGCACTGAAGCTTTCTTT
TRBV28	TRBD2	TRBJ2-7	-	CASSLAGGNEQYF	TGTGCCAGCAGTTTAGCGGGAGGAAACGAGCAGTACTTC
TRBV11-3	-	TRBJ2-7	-	CASSPQGSEQYF	TGTGCCAGCAGCCCCCAGGGGAGCGAGCAGTACTTC
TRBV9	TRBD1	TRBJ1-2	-	CASSVGPQRTGVTNYGYTF	TGTGCCAGCAGCGTAGGTCCCCAACGGACAGGGGTAACTAACTATGGCTACACCTTC
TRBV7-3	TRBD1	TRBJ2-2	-	CASSPGQANTGELFF	TGTGCCAGCAGCCCTGGACAGGCGAACACCGGGGAGCTGTTTTTT
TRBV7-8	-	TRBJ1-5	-	CASSLRPQGAGNQPQHF	TGTGCCAGCAGCTTACGACCACAGGGTGCAGGCAATCAGCCCCAGCATTTT
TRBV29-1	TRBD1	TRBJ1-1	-	CSVGRGQGTEAFF	TGCAGCGTTGGGCGGGGACAGGGGACTGAAGCTTTCTTT
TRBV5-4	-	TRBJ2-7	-	CASSTETGAIYEQYF	TGTGCCAGCAGCACCGAGACAGGAGCGATCTACGAGCAGTACTTC
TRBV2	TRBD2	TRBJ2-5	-	CASRGTSAAETQYF	TGTGCCAGCAGGGGGACTAGCGCTGCGGAGACCCAGTACTTC
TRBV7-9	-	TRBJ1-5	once	CASSLGGYSNQPQHF	TGTGCCAGCAGCTTAGGCGGGTATAGCAATCAGCCCCAGCATTTT
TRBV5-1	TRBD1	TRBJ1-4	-	CASSAGGTGGNEKLFF	TGCGCCAGCAGCGCGGGGGGGACAGGGGGTAATGAAAAACTGTTTTTT
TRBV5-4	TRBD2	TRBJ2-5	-	CASSLAQAGTGETQYF	TGTGCCAGCAGCTTGGCCCAAGCGGGGACCGGGGAGACCCAGTACTTC
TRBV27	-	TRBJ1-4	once	CASSPTAATNEKLFF	TGTGCCAGCAGTCCGACAGCAGCAACTAATGAAAAACTGTTTTTT
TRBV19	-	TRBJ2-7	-	CASSIGTASYEQYF	TGTGCCAGTAGTATAGGGACTGCCTCCTACGAGCAGTACTTC
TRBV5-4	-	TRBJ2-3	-	CASSLEQKDTQYF	TGTGCCAGCAGCTTGGAGCAAAAAGATACGCAGTATTTT
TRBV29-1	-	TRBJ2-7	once	CSVEVAATYEQYF	TGCAGCGTTGAGGTAGCGGCCACCTACGAGCAGTACTTC
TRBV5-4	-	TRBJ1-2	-	CASSPDTEGYTF	TGTGCCAGCAGCCCGGACACTGAAGGCTACACCTTC
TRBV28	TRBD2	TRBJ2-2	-	CASSSAAAGGASTGELFF	TGTGCCAGCAGTTCCGCCGCAGCGGGAGGGGCTTCGACCGGGGAGCTGTTTTTT
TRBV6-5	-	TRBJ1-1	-	CASIGQTSNTEAFF	TGTGCCAGCATAGGACAGACCTCAAACACTGAAGCTTTCTTT
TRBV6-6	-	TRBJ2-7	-	CASSPLTVSSYEQYF	TGTGCCAGCAGCCCTTTGACTGTGAGCTCCTACGAGCAGTACTTC
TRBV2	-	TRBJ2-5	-	CASSLDTVETQYF	TGTGCCAGCAGTTTGGACACGGTGGAGACCCAGTACTTC
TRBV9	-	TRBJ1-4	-	CASSAFGTLGEKLFF	TGTGCCAGCAGCGCCTTCGGGACTCTAGGCGAAAAACTGTTTTTT
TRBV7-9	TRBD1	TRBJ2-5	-	CASSSTGGRETQYF	TGTGCCAGCAGCTCTACAGGGGGAAGAGAGACCCAGTACTTC
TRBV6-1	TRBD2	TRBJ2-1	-	CASSAGGAWNEQFF	TGTGCCAGCAGTGCGGGAGGGGCATGGAATGAGCAGTTCTTC
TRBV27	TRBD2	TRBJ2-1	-	CASSLLGTSRPDEQFF	TGTGCCAGCAGTTTACTCGGGACTAGTCGTCCCGATGAGCAGTTCTTC
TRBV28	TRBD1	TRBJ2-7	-	CASCLAGTGNNEQYF	TGTGCCAGCTGTCTCGCCGGGACAGGAAATAACGAGCAGTACTTC
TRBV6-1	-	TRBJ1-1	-	CASGDTLGGTEAFF	TGTGCCAGTGGGGATACGCTCGGAGGCACTGAAGCTTTCTTT
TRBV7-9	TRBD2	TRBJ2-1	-	CASSPLRASGFDEQFF	TGTGCCAGCAGCCCCTTGAGGGCTAGCGGGTTTGATGAGCAGTTCTTC
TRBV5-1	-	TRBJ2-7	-	CASSSPLGGSYEQYF	TGCGCCAGCAGCTCGCCTCTCGGGGGAAGCTACGAGCAGTACTTC